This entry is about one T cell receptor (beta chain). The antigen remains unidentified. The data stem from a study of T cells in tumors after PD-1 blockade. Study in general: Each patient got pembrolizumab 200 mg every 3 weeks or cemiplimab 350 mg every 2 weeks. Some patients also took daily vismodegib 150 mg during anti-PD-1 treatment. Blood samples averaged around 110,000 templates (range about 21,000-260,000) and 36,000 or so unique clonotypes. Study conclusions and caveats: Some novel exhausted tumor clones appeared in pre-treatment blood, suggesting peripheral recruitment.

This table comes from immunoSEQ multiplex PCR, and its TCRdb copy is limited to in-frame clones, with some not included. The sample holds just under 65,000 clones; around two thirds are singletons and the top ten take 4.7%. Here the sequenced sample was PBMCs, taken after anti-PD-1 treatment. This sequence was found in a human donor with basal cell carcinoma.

CDR3 sequence (DNA): TGTGCCAGCAGAGAGGAAGGAGGGCGAGAGACCCAGTACTTC. This sequence encodes CASREEGGRETQYF. The chain has TRBV6-1 and TRBJ2-5, with a tentative D call TRBD2 (6 bases). The V end was cut by 6 bases, the J end by 4 bases, with 15 bases between. This CDR3 has 14 residues. The germline CDR1 and CDR2 sequences are MNHNS and SASEGT.